This T cell receptor (beta chain) was found in a study of T cells in Graves' hyperthyroidism and ophthalmopathy. Broader study findings: Clonotypes that were expanded in thyroid above 0.001 mostly appeared in blood too.

Patients were excluded for uncontrolled infection, other autoimmune disease, pregnancy or lactation. Based on clinical symptoms, serum thyroxine and TRAb, thyroid ultrasound and orbital computed tomography, diagnoses were reached. This CDR3 region has 14 residues. CDR1 is MNHNS, CDR2 SASEGT, per germline. Concerning this clonotype: No antigen is known for it. Sequence at one end of the junction differs from germline and may be a read error.

There were TCR beta CDR3 regions amplified from RNA transcripts. Researchers ran a first-round RT-PCR on the TCR CDR3 using the HTBI primer set. TCRdb reanalysed the multiplex PCR reads using MiXCR and keeps one entry per CDR3 protein. The sample contains around 35,000 distinct CDR3 sequences, around 50% of which appear only once. This chain links TRBV6-1 with TRBJ1-6; D is undetermined. The receptor's source is a woman in her forties with Graves' ophthalmopathy. Sequenced input: blood. The CDR3 bases are TGTGCCAGCGGTGAATCAGGTGCAAATTCACCCCTCCACTTT. It yields the protein CASGESGANSPLHF.